This TCR beta chain was identified in a study of monozygotic twins with cystic fibrosis. About the research overall: Three micrograms of fragmented DNA underwent around 16 PCR cycles for library preparation.

Comment on this clone: The antigen remains unidentified.

Notes on the study in general: Clonality was generally low (median roughly 0.01), higher in the most severe patients. Monozygotic CF twin pairs shared significantly more nucleotide-identical clonotypes than unrelated CF individuals did. V usage most resembled the co-twin in 13 of 16 pairs.

Sequencing used immunoSEQ multiplex PCR; TCRdb keeps in-frame clones, though not all of them. The table lists about 20,000 clones, about 90% of them singletons. With 7 bases removed from V and 0 bases from J, the gap between germline ends came to 10 bases. This CDR3 comprises 13 residues. Per the germline V gene, CDR1 is SNHLY and CDR2 is FYNNEI. This clonotype was obtained from a girl aged 2-10 years with cystic fibrosis. Material: blood. V and J are TRBV2 and TRBJ2-7; D remains ambiguous. The CDR3 bases are TGTGCCAGCATCCCTATCCCCTCCTACGAGCAGTACTTC. Encoded protein: CASIPIPSYEQYF. The whole variable domain, filled in from reference TRBV2 and TRBJ2-7, reads EPEVTQTPSHQVTQMGQEVILRCVPISNHLYFYWYRQILGQKVEFLVSFYNNEISEKSEIFDDQFSVERPDGSNFTLKIRSTKLEDSAMYFCASIPIPSYEQYFGPGTRLTVT.